This T cell receptor (beta chain) was documented in a study of blood T cell repertoires in COVID-19. Germline CDR1 is LNHDA and CDR2 is SQIVND (reference sequence). The CDR3 extends over 12 amino acids. The J segment lost 8 bases and the V segment lost 4 bases, leaving 4 bases of the junction unmatched. About this clone: The sample contains more than one DNA sequence encoding this CDR3.

Generated by immunoSEQ multiplex PCR, the TCRdb table keeps only in-frame clones and is missing some. There are about 59,000 clones in the sample; 88% occur only once, and 15% to 20% lies in the top ten. Material for sequencing was peripheral blood. The clonotype comes from a woman over 75 with active COVID-19. The genes are TRBV19 and TRBJ1-2; TRBD1 matches at 7 bases. The CDR3 nucleotides read TGTGCCAGTAGTACCCGACAGGGAGGCTACACCTTC. Residues: CASSTRQGGYTF.